This T cell receptor (beta chain) stems from a study of blood T cell repertoires in COVID-19. About the study: COVID-19 samples collected from the United States, Italy and Spain covered acute and convalescent phases. The cDNA or gDNA used as material had been derived from T cells, B-cell-depleted T cells, or PBMCs.

In the original processing: By means of reference gene primer amplification, nucleated cell counts were estimated. The repertoire was sequenced with immunoSEQ multiplex PCR; TCRdb's copy has only in-frame clones and lacks some. V and J calls and clone size come straight from that table; D and trimming were deduced from the DNA. The sample lists roughly 320,000 clones, approximately 86% occurring once. This CDR3 region has 16 residues. V lost 3 bases to trimming and J lost 1 base; unmatched junction nucleotides: 5. Germline CDR1 and CDR2: SGDLS and YYNGEE. The gene calls are TRBV9 and TRBJ2-3; 10 nucleotides match TRBD2. Specimen: peripheral blood. The clonotype originates from a man between 65 and 85 years old with acute or convalescent COVID-19. CDR3: CASSAAGTSGTDTQYF. CDR3 DNA: TGTGCCAGCAGCGCGGCCGGGACTAGCGGCACAGATACGCAGTATTTT.